Following are 22 T cell receptor beta chains from one sample sequenced in a study of cytomegalovirus exposure and HLA in healthy donors. The PCR was carried out with 60 Vbeta primers and 13 Jbeta primers. Some clones are missing from TCRdb's copy, which holds only in-frame ones; the method was immunoSEQ multiplex PCR. The sample includes about 150,000 clones, 82% of them seen just once. Material for sequencing was PBMCs. The receptors derive from a woman in her forties or fifties in good health and CMV-seropositive.

This clone was detected once. V and J are TRBV5-6 and TRBJ1-5; TRBD1 might be the D (6 bases). V was pared by 1 base and J by 0 bases, with 14 bases between. Per the germline V gene, CDR1 is SGHDT and CDR2 is YYEEEE. CDR3 length: 17 amino acids. The DNA of the CDR3 is TGTGCCAGCAGCTTGACAGGGAGTATTAATAGCAATCAGCCCCAGCATTTT. It is translated as CASSLTGSINSNQPQHF.

The CDR3 DNA reads TGTGCCAGCAGCTTAGCGAGCCGACTAGTCTCCTACGAGCAGTACTTC. Protein sequence: CASSLASRLVSYEQYF. The genes are TRBV13 and TRBJ2-5; tentatively, D is TRBD2 (6 bases). With the DNA end fitting TRBJ2-7 better, the J assignment may be wrong. This CDR3 comprises 16 residues. From germline, CDR1 is PRHDT and CDR2 FYEKMQ (reference sequence).

Regarding this clone: The junction shows a germline mismatch at one end, possibly a read error. The rearrangement joins TRBV7-9 to TRBJ2-7, with 9 bases lining up with TRBD1. In germline, CDR1 is SEHNR, CDR2 FQNEAQ (reference sequence). The CDR3 consists of 16 residues. Written as DNA, the CDR3 is TGTTCCAGCAGCCTTTCGTCCGGGACAGGGAGGGGCGAGCAGTACTTC. Amino acid sequence: CSSSLSSGTGRGEQYF.

The V gene is TRBV7-2, the J gene TRBJ1-2; 7 nucleotides match TRBD1. V shed 4 bases, J shed 7 bases, and the junction held 9 bases outside the gene matches. The V gene's germline CDR1 is SGHTA and CDR2 FQGNSA. The CDR3 runs 14 residues. CDR3 DNA sequence: TGTGCCAGCAGCTCCCCGGCGCAGGGGGGTGGCTACACCTTC. The encoded protein is CASSSPAQGGGYTF.

The rearrangement joins TRBV5-6 to TRBJ2-5; D might be TRBD1 (5 bases). Near its end, the DNA agrees better with TRBJ2-7, so the J call may be wrong. The CDR3 runs 13 residues. CDR1 is SGHDT and CDR2 is YYEEEE in the germline V gene. The CDR3 coding sequence is TGTGCCAGCAGCTTTCAGGGCTCCTACGAGCAGTACTTC. As protein: CASSFQGSYEQYF.

The CDR3: CASSLVSDLYGYTF. Here the CDR3 DNA reads TGTGCCAGCAGCTTGGTGTCAGATCTCTATGGCTACACCTTC. The chain uses TRBV5-4 and TRBJ1-2; the D is unclear. V was clipped by 0 bases and J by 4 bases, with 10 bases between them. This CDR3 has 14 amino acids. The germline gives CDR1 SGHNT, CDR2 YYREEE (reference sequence).

This clone showed up just once. The genes are TRBV29-1 and TRBJ1-2; 7 nucleotides agree with TRBD1. V was clipped by 6 bases and J by 5 bases; unmatched bases: 9. Germline-derived CDR1 and CDR2 are SQVTM and ANQGSEA. CDR3 length equals 13 residues. CDR3 amino acids: CSVRGGEEYGYTF. In DNA, the CDR3 is TGCAGCGTGCGAGGGGGCGAGGAATATGGCTACACCTTC.

The chain has TRBV11-2 and TRBJ2-1; 8 bases line up with TRBD2. Germline CDR1 SGHAT, CDR2 FQNNGV. The CDR3 contains 17 residues. Trimming cost V 0 bases and J 0 bases; bases outside gene matches: 4. The CDR3 here is CASSLERGASSYNEQFF. For the CDR3, the DNA is TGTGCCAGCAGCTTAGAGCGGGGGGCGAGCTCCTACAATGAGCAGTTCTTC.

The table lists this clone with a count of one. One junction end does not reproduce the germline sequence, and a read error may be involved. This chain links TRBV7-9 with TRBJ1-1; no firm D call. The CDR3 sequence is 12 residues long. Germline V CDR1 and CDR2: SEHNR, FQNEAQ (reference sequence). CDR3 in amino acids: CSSSHSNREAFF. The DNA for the CDR3 is TGTTCCAGCAGCCACAGTAACCGTGAAGCTTTCTTT.

The chain couples TRBV25-1 to TRBJ2-3; D gene uncertain. Trimming cost V 8 bases and J 6 bases, with 9 bases left between them. Germline-derived CDR1 and CDR2 are MGHDK and SYGVNS. The CDR3 is 11 amino acids. The CDR3 nucleotides are TGTGCCAGCGGCAGGTCGGATACGCAGTATTTT. Encoded protein: CASGRSDTQYF.

This clone was observed a few times. The CDR3 is CASSLIRGSGEAFF. In DNA, the CDR3 is TGTGCCAGCAGCTTAATTAGGGGTTCAGGTGAAGCTTTCTTT. The chain is built from TRBV7-8 and TRBJ1-1, with a tentative D call TRBD1 (5 bases). The CDR3 is 14 residues long. Germline assignment: CDR1 SGHVS and CDR2 FQNEAQ. V was shortened by 2 bases and J by 7 bases, with 14 bases between the two germline ends.

The rearrangement joins TRBV4-1 to TRBJ1-4; 7 positions agree with TRBD1. CDR1 MGHRA and CDR2 YSYEKL come from the germline V gene. Trimming removed 5 bases from V and 7 bases from J; junction bases left unmatched: 16. The CDR3 length is 17 residues. The CDR3 DNA reads TGCGCCAGCAGCTTCAGACTACAGGGGACTGTGGGTGAAAAACTGTTTTTT. As protein: CASSFRLQGTVGEKLFF.

CDR3 sequence (DNA): TGTGCCAGCTCGGAACAACAGTACTATGGCTACACCTTC. Translating it yields CASSEQQYYGYTF. V gene TRBV6-1 combines with J gene TRBJ1-2; no definite D call. The CDR3 is 13 amino acids. V lost 8 bases, J lost 3 bases, and 13 bases lay in between. Germline V gene data show CDR1 as MNHNS and CDR2 as SASEGT.

This chain uses TRBV2 with TRBJ1-1; D possibly corresponds to TRBD1 (5 bases). The V and J ends lost 6 bases and 0 bases respectively, with 11 bases between them. The CDR3 is made up of 14 amino acids. Germline CDR1 and CDR2: SNHLY and FYNNEI. In nucleotides, the CDR3 is TGTGCCAGCAGAAGGGGTGAAGTGAACACTGAAGCTTTCTTT. It encodes CASRRGEVNTEAFF.

The DNA of the CDR3 is TGTGCCAGCAGCGTTGGTGCAGGTCAGGGTGGCACAGATACGCAGTATTTT. Its protein is CASSVGAGQGGTDTQYF. The chain has TRBV9 and TRBJ2-3, with TRBD1 as a possible D gene (5 bases). The germline CDR1 and CDR2 sequences are SGDLS and YYNGEE. V lost 2 bases and J 1 base, leaving 17 bases between the germline ends. This CDR3 spans 17 amino acids.

The chain recombines TRBV19 with TRBJ2-1; TRBD1 matches at 10 bases. This CDR3 comprises 14 residues. J was trimmed by 9 bases and V by 6 bases; bases with no gene match: 8. Germline V gene data show CDR1 as LNHDA and CDR2 as SQIVND (reference sequence). CDR3 in DNA: TGTGCCAGTAGGCGACAGGGGGCGCCGGGTGAGCAGTTCTTC. This translates into CASRRQGAPGEQFF.

V usage is TRBV7-2 and J usage is TRBJ2-3; 9 positions agree with TRBD2. The CDR3 consists of 17 residues. From germline, CDR1 is SGHTA and CDR2 FQGNSA. V was pared by 1 base and J by 4 bases, with 9 bases of the junction left unmatched. The DNA of the CDR3 is TGTGCCAGCAGCTTAGGGCGTGCGCGGGGGGGGCCAGATACGCAGTATTTT. Translation: CASSLGRARGGPDTQYF.

This sequence joins TRBV5-1 and TRBJ1-5; D might be TRBD1 (6 bases). The V end was cut by 4 bases, the J end by 3 bases, with 11 bases between. The CDR3 sequence is 14 residues long. Per germline, CDR1 SGHRS and CDR2 YFSETQ. The CDR3 bases are TGCGCCAGCAGCCCCGGGACAAACAATCAGCCCCAGCATTTT. Encoded protein: CASSPGTNNQPQHF. The full variable domain, its missing parts supplied by reference TRBV5-1 and TRBJ1-5, is KAGVTQTPRYLIKTRGQQVTLSCSPISGHRSVSWYQQTPGQGLQFLFEYFSETQRNKGNFPGRFSGRQFSNSRSEMNVSTLELGDSALYLCASSPGTNNQPQHFGDGTRLSIL.

This clone was seen a few times. The rearrangement links TRBV28 to TRBJ2-1, with TRBD2 matching over 7 bases. V trimming: 7 bases; J trimming: 7 bases; junction bases outside the gene matches: 13. The germline CDR1 and CDR2 sequences are MDHEN and SYDVKM. CDR3 size: 15 residues. The CDR3: CASTFSGAAWNEQFF. CDR3 sequence (DNA): TGTGCCAGCACCTTCAGCGGGGCGGCCTGGAATGAGCAGTTCTTC.

This chain connects TRBV9 to TRBJ2-1; 15 bases are shared with TRBD2. The CDR3 is made up of 17 amino acids. The ends lost 0 bases at V and 11 bases at J; junction bases unmatched: 9. CDR1 and CDR2 (germline): SGDLS, YYNGEE. CDR3 sequence: CASSVDGIGTSGGQQFF. The CDR3, as DNA: TGTGCCAGCAGCGTAGATGGGATCGGGACTAGCGGGGGGCAGCAGTTCTTC.

The chain combines TRBV11-3 with TRBJ1-2; no reliable D call. Per germline, CDR1 SGHNT and CDR2 YENEEA. This CDR3 spans 12 amino acids. Between the trimmed V and J ends, which lost 5 bases and 4 bases, there was a span of 8 bases. The CDR3 spells CASSTGFYGYTF. CDR3 nucleotide sequence: TGTGCCAGCAGCACGGGTTTCTATGGCTACACCTTC.

This rearrangement joins TRBV5-1 to TRBJ2-5, with a weak D call TRBD2 (6 bases). This CDR3 is built from 14 residues. The V and J ends lost 4 bases and 3 bases respectively, with 13 bases between them. The V gene's germline CDR1 is SGHRS and CDR2 YFSETQ. The CDR3 nucleotides are TGCGCCAGCAGCAGCGACCGACTAGAAGAGACCCAGTACTTC. Its translation: CASSSDRLEETQYF.